The entry that follows covers one T cell receptor beta chain sequence. Its specific antigen is unknown. No base-level quality is on record; no much larger clone is a single base apart. The germline V gene (reference sequence) sets CDR1 to SEHNR and CDR2 to FQNEAQ. The junction shows trimming of 2 bases on V and 3 bases on J, and the gene matches do not reach 9 bases of it. The CDR3 contains 16 residues, cysteine and phenylalanine counted. Kept here is only the CDR3 DNA, which spans 48 bases and is read in frame from base 1. This sample is part of a study of control samples from healthy donors and cancer patients (TCRdb year 2020). Receptors were amplified or captured by the immunoSEQ multiplex PCR assay. Held by TCRdb, this immuneACCESS table contains in-frame sequences only and omits some clones. Under half of the omission traces to an unresolved V gene where checked; the cause of the rest is unknown. Counted in this sample were 150,000 to 200,000 clones; about 94% of them appeared once. The ten top clones hold 8.5% of the sample.

The sequence was collected from a woman aged 40 to 50 in good health. The chain uses TRBV7-9 and TRBJ2-7, and TRBD2 matches 8 of the central bases. Sequenced sample: blood. The CDR3 region has the sequence CASSLTARAGGYEQYF. The DNA sequence is TGTGCCAGCAGCTTAACGGCTAGGGCGGGGGGCTACGAGCAGTACTTC.